The 14 T cell receptor beta chains presented below share a single source sample, sequenced in a study of blood T cell repertoires in COVID-19. The table came from immunoSEQ multiplex PCR; TCRdb's copy has only in-frame clones and leaves some out. The sample holds 190,000 or so clones; around nine tenths are singletons and the top ten take around 2.7%. Sequenced: peripheral blood. These receptors were collected from a man aged 40-50 years with active or convalescent COVID-19.

This clone was seen just once. The chain uses TRBV4-2 and TRBJ1-1; D remains unclear. V lost 0 bases, J lost 6 bases, and 14 bases lay in between. Germline V CDR1 and CDR2: LGHNA, YNFKEQ. The CDR3 sequence is 15 residues long. The CDR3 coding sequence is TGTGCCAGCAGCCAAGACCGAGGGAGGGTCCCTGAAGCTTTCTTT. Its protein product is CASSQDRGRVPEAFF.

This chain joins TRBV7-9 and TRBJ2-5, with 8 bases fitting TRBD1. With V trimmed by 7 bases and J by 1 base, 8 bases remained unmatched. CDR3 length: 15 amino acids. Germline CDR1 and CDR2: SEHNR and FQNEAQ (reference sequence). CDR3 loop: CASIRGQKVQETQYF. CDR3 nucleotide sequence: TGTGCCAGCATCAGGGGGCAGAAGGTCCAAGAGACCCAGTACTTC.

The V call is TRBV6-5, the J call TRBJ1-6; D possibly corresponds to TRBD1 (6 bases). CDR1 is MNHEY, CDR2 SVGAGI, per germline. This CDR3 is 14 amino acids long. The germline V and J ends were trimmed by 6 bases and 4 bases, with 10 bases remaining between them. The CDR3 loop reads CASRTQGYNSPLHF. The CDR3, as DNA: TGTGCCAGCAGAACACAGGGATATAATTCACCCCTCCACTTT.

The chain links TRBV5-4 to TRBJ2-1; possibly TRBD2 for D (6 bases). The germline V gene encodes CDR1 SGHNT and CDR2 YYREEE (reference sequence). The CDR3 contains 15 residues. Trimming took 0 bases from V and 4 from J, leaving 11 bases between them. CDR3 in DNA: TGTGCCAGCAGCTTGGAGGAGGGGAAATACAATGAGCAGTTCTTC. Translation gives CASSLEEGKYNEQFF.

V usage is TRBV5-1 and J usage is TRBJ2-5, with unresolved D. V shed 0 bases and J shed 0 bases, with 9 bases lying between them. The CDR3 consists of 15 residues. In germline, CDR1 is SGHRS, CDR2 YFSETQ. CDR3 sequence reads: CASSLDIGYQETQYF. CDR3 sequence (DNA): TGCGCCAGCAGCTTGGATATCGGGTACCAAGAGACCCAGTACTTC.

This sequence joins TRBV9 and TRBJ2-1; 8 bases match TRBD2. CDR3 length equals 15 residues. V lost 0 bases, J lost 10 bases, and 9 bases stayed unmatched. Germline loops: CDR1 SGDLS, CDR2 YYNGEE. The CDR3 DNA follows: TGTGCCAGCAGCGTAGGGGGCGCGGGGGGCCAGGAGCAGTTCTTC. Protein sequence: CASSVGGAGGQEQFF.

The rearrangement joins TRBV15 to TRBJ2-7, with D possibly TRBD1 on 6 matching bases. This CDR3 is 14 amino acids long. Germline CDR1 reads LNHNV; CDR2 reads YYDKDF (reference sequence). Trimming took 4 bases from V and 4 from J, leaving 14 bases between them. The CDR3 nucleotides read TGTGCCACCAGCACCAGAGGGGGATGGTACGAGCAGTACTTC. Its translation is CATSTRGGWYEQYF.

This chain links TRBV19 with TRBJ2-1, with 11 bases matching TRBD2. The CDR3 spans 18 residues. The germline gives CDR1 LNHDA, CDR2 SQIVND (reference sequence). V dropped 5 bases and J dropped 7; count of bases not matched to a gene: 16. CDR3 DNA: TGTGCCAGTAGTCCCCGGCCTAGCGGGGGGAGTCCGCGAAATGAGCAGTTCTTC. This codes for CASSPRPSGGSPRNEQFF. The complete variable domain, with remaining parts taken from reference TRBV19 and TRBJ2-1, reads DGGITQSPKYLFRKEGQNVTLSCEQNLNHDAMYWYRQDPGQGLRLIYYSQIVNDFQKGDIAEGYSVSREKKESFPLTVTSAQKNPTAFYLCASSPRPSGGSPRNEQFFGPGTRLTVL.

The rearrangement links TRBV4-1 to TRBJ2-5, with D perhaps matching TRBD2 (7 bases). V lost 0 bases and J lost 7, with 12 bases in between. The germline gives CDR1 MGHRA, CDR2 YSYEKL. This CDR3 has 14 amino acids. CDR3: CASSQEEGEGTQYF. The DNA for the CDR3 is TGCGCCAGCAGCCAAGAGGAGGGGGAGGGGACCCAGTACTTC.

The chain has TRBV5-1 and TRBJ2-7; D might be TRBD1 (6 bases). This CDR3 contains 14 residues. V dropped 0 bases and J dropped 3 bases, with 10 bases sitting between them. The V gene's germline CDR1 is SGHRS and CDR2 YFSETQ. The CDR3: CASSLGDTLYEQYF. The CDR3 nucleotides read TGCGCCAGCAGCTTGGGGGACACTCTCTACGAGCAGTACTTC. The full variable domain, completed using reference TRBV5-1 and TRBJ2-7, is KAGVTQTPRYLIKTRGQQVTLSCSPISGHRSVSWYQQTPGQGLQFLFEYFSETQRNKGNFPGRFSGRQFSNSRSEMNVSTLELGDSALYLCASSLGDTLYEQYFGPGTRLTVT.

This chain joins TRBV5-5 and TRBJ1-1, with a tentative D call TRBD1 (6 bases). The ends were cut back, 2 bases at V and 4 bases at J, with 9 bases in the middle. The CDR3 contains 13 residues. CDR1 is SGHKS, CDR2 YYEKEE, per germline (reference sequence). CDR3 sequence reads: CASSLGGFTEAFF. The CDR3 DNA sequence: TGTGCCAGCAGCTTAGGGGGTTTCACTGAAGCTTTCTTT.

The count of this clone is one. The V and J genes are TRBV5-1 and TRBJ1-5; the D gene is possibly TRBD1 (6 bases). Per germline, CDR1 SGHRS and CDR2 YFSETQ. CDR3 size: 15 residues. The ends were cut back, 5 bases at V and 5 bases at J, with 17 bases in the middle. This CDR3 is CASSREGTPYQPQHF. DNA of the CDR3: TGCGCCAGCAGTCGAGAAGGGACACCATATCAGCCCCAGCATTTT.

The chain has TRBV6-5 and TRBJ1-3; 10 positions agree with TRBD1. Trimming removed 6 bases from V and 6 bases from J; junction bases left unmatched: 5. From germline, CDR1 is MNHEY and CDR2 SVGAGI. The CDR3 loop spans 14 amino acids. The CDR3 reads CASRAGTGVNTIYF. CDR3 nucleotide sequence: TGTGCCAGCAGGGCCGGGACAGGGGTAAACACCATATATTTT.

This chain connects TRBV2 to TRBJ2-2; possibly TRBD2 for D (5 bases). V was trimmed by 2 bases and J by 8 bases, leaving 6 bases between them. In germline, CDR1 is SNHLY, CDR2 FYNNEI. This CDR3 is 12 amino acids long. This CDR3 is CASSERGGELFF. For the CDR3, the DNA is TGTGCCAGCAGTGAACGAGGGGGGGAGCTGTTTTTT.